One sample yielded the 31 T cell receptor beta chains listed below, sequenced in a study of shared clonotypes between healthy human individuals. Only in-frame clones appear in the TCRdb table, and some are missing; sequencing was by immunoSEQ multiplex PCR. The sample consists of some 790,000 clones, around 70% of them appearing once. The sample was memory CD4+ T cells sorted from blood. Described subset: CD45RA-negative fraction. The receptors originated from a woman aged 30 to 39 in good health.

This clone is a singleton in its sample. The genes are TRBV6-5 and TRBJ2-1, with D uncertain. Trimming left V 5 bases short and J 0 bases short, with 11 bases between. Germline V gene sequence: CDR1 MNHEY, CDR2 SVGAGI. The CDR3 runs to 15 residues. CDR3 amino acids: CASSPDSASYNEQFF. In DNA, the CDR3 is TGTGCCAGCAGTCCTGACTCTGCCTCCTACAATGAGCAGTTCTTC.

This clone occurred a few times. The V and J genes are TRBV28 and TRBJ2-1; TRBD2 aligns across 10 bases. The length of the CDR3 is 17 residues. V trimming: 3 bases; J trimming: 6 bases; junction bases outside the gene matches: 11. Germline V CDR1 and CDR2: MDHEN, SYDVKM. The CDR3 loop is CASSFRLLAGEPNEQFF. The DNA for the CDR3 is TGTGCCAGCAGTTTTCGTCTTCTAGCGGGAGAACCCAATGAGCAGTTCTTC. Using reference TRBV28 and TRBJ2-1 for the parts outside the CDR3, the full variable domain is DVKVTQSSRYLVKRTGEKVFLECVQDMDHENMFWYRQDPGLGLRLIYFSYDVKMKEKGDIPEGYSVSREKKERFSLILESASTNQTSMYLCASSFRLLAGEPNEQFFGPGTRLTVL.

The chain employs TRBV2 and TRBJ2-7, with D tentatively TRBD2 (6 bases). Germline V CDR1 and CDR2: SNHLY, FYNNEI. CDR3 length: 11 amino acids. The V and J ends lost 7 bases and 5 bases respectively, with 9 bases between them. CDR3 DNA sequence: TGTGCCAGCACGGAGGGCAACGAGCAGTACTTC. Protein product: CASTEGNEQYF.

This sequence joins TRBV6-6 and TRBJ2-3; no clear D. The CDR3 runs 12 residues. Trimming pared 6 bases from V and 4 bases from J, leaving 8 bases between. The germline gives CDR1 MNHNY, CDR2 SVGAGI (reference sequence). For the CDR3, the DNA is TGTGCCAGCAGCGCGCCTTCAGATACGCAGTATTTT. It specifies CASSAPSDTQYF.

The CDR3 bases are TGTGCCAGCAGACCTCGGCAGGGATATCAGCCCCAGCATTTT. Residues: CASRPRQGYQPQHF. The chain joins TRBV6-6 to TRBJ1-5; the D gene is possibly TRBD1 (5 bases). This CDR3 comprises 14 residues. V was shortened by 6 bases and J by 5 bases, with 14 bases between the two germline ends. Germline CDR1 MNHNY, CDR2 SVGAGI (reference sequence).

In this sample, this clone turned up a few times. This sequence joins TRBV18 and TRBJ2-5; no definite D call. V lost 2 bases, J lost 2 bases, and 12 bases lay in between. Germline lookup yields CDR1 KGHSH and CDR2 LQKENI. CDR3 length equals 15 residues. CDR3 loop: CASSPVPAVQETQYF. The CDR3 DNA is TGTGCCAGCTCACCAGTGCCGGCGGTACAAGAGACCCAGTACTTC.

This clone was recorded only once. The rearrangement links TRBV14 to TRBJ1-2; 8 bases match TRBD1. V lost 1 base and J lost 8; bases outside the gene matches: 9. CDR3 length: 15 amino acids. Germline CDR1 is SGHDN and CDR2 is FVKESK. For the CDR3, the DNA is TGTGCCAGCAGCCAAGCAGGGACAGGAGTTCGGGGCTACACCTTC. Translated: CASSQAGTGVRGYTF. The whole variable domain, remainder taken from reference TRBV14 and TRBJ1-2, is EAGVTQFPSHSVIEKGQTVTLRCDPISGHDNLYWYRRVMGKEIKFLLHFVKESKQDESGMPNNRFLAERTGGTYSTLKVQPAELEDSGVYFCASSQAGTGVRGYTFGSGTRLTVV.

The chain combines TRBV19 with TRBJ1-2; unclear D gene. Germline values: CDR1 LNHDA, CDR2 SQIVND (reference sequence). V lost 3 bases to trimming and J lost 9 bases, with 14 bases between them. The CDR3 covers 13 residues. The CDR3 region has the DNA TGTGCCAGTAGTATCCAGGACGGCTCCCGCTACACCTTC. Encoded protein: CASSIQDGSRYTF.

This chain links TRBV5-8 with TRBJ2-2; 9 bases fit TRBD2. V dropped 1 base and J dropped 3; count of bases not matched to a gene: 4. This CDR3 region has 16 residues. Germline V lookup: CDR1 SGHTS, CDR2 YDEGEE. CDR3 sequence reads: CASSLLAGVYTGELFF. As DNA, the CDR3 is TGTGCCAGCAGCTTGTTAGCGGGAGTTTACACCGGGGAGCTGTTTTTT.

V usage is TRBV28 and J usage is TRBJ1-4; D unresolved. This CDR3 is 15 amino acids long. Germline lookup yields CDR1 MDHEN and CDR2 SYDVKM. Trimming left V 2 bases short and J 6 bases short, with 13 bases between. In DNA form, the CDR3 reads TGTGCCAGCAGTTTAGGATCGGCTGGGGATGAAAAACTGTTTTTT. Amino acids: CASSLGSAGDEKLFF.

This clone was seen a handful of times. The chain links TRBV7-2 to TRBJ2-3; D ambiguous. Germline assignment: CDR1 SGHTA and CDR2 FQGNSA. CDR3 size: 16 residues. The germline V and J ends were trimmed by 2 bases and 6 bases, with 18 bases remaining between them. The CDR3 protein is CASSLRSGAAVDTQYF. DNA of the CDR3: TGTGCCAGCAGCTTAAGGTCGGGTGCCGCCGTCGATACGCAGTATTTT.

The chain employs TRBV6-6 and TRBJ2-5; D unresolved. The CDR3 is made up of 16 amino acids. Germline loops: CDR1 MNHNY, CDR2 SVGAGI (reference sequence). Trimming cost V 6 bases and J 5 bases, with 22 bases left between them. The DNA for the CDR3 is TGTGCCAGCAGCCGCTTATTGGGATCCGACGGGGAGACCCAGTACTTC. Translated, it gives CASSRLLGSDGETQYF.

The CDR3 protein is CASSLGSGSLLDTQYF. Written as DNA, the CDR3 is TGTGCCAGCAGCTTGGGGAGCGGGAGTCTGTTAGATACGCAGTATTTT. The chain joins TRBV5-6 to TRBJ2-3; 8 bases align to TRBD2. This CDR3 has 16 amino acids. From germline, CDR1 is SGHDT and CDR2 YYEEEE. Trimming cost V 0 bases and J 5 bases; bases outside gene matches: 8.

V and J are TRBV7-9 and TRBJ2-5; D ambiguous. V was pared by 1 base and J by 4 bases, with 13 bases between. From germline, CDR1 is SEHNR and CDR2 FQNEAQ (reference sequence). CDR3 length: 15 amino acids. CDR3 protein: CASSLVSGPGETQYF. CDR3 bases: TGTGCCAGCAGCTTAGTATCTGGACCGGGAGAGACCCAGTACTTC.

This clone showed up just a few times. V and J are TRBV2 and TRBJ1-5, with D uncertain. This CDR3 spans 15 amino acids. Germline-derived CDR1 and CDR2 are SNHLY and FYNNEI. Trimming took off 6 bases at V and 2 bases at J, with 14 bases between the two ends. The CDR3 loop is CASRVLGRGNQPQHF. As DNA, the CDR3 is TGTGCCAGCAGGGTGCTTGGTAGGGGCAATCAGCCCCAGCATTTT.

This chain uses TRBV7-3 with TRBJ2-6; tentative D call: TRBD2 (6 bases). The CDR3 runs to 17 residues. V was trimmed by 6 bases and J by 2 bases, leaving 17 bases between them. The V gene's germline CDR1 is SGHTA and CDR2 FQGTGA. The CDR3 region has the DNA TGTGCCAGCAGTTTGGGGGGACCGACGACTGGGGCCAACGTCCTGACTTTC. Protein sequence: CASSLGGPTTGANVLTF.

The V gene is TRBV27, the J gene TRBJ2-5; TRBD2 matches 12 bases. From germline, CDR1 is MNHEY and CDR2 SMNVEV (reference sequence). Trimming cost V 5 bases and J 5 bases; bases outside gene matches: 6. The CDR3 covers 15 residues. For the CDR3, the DNA is TGTGCCAGCAGTCATACTAGCGGGAGGAGGGAGACCCAGTACTTC. This sequence encodes CASSHTSGRRETQYF.

The genes are TRBV5-1 and TRBJ2-7; 7 bases fit TRBD1. V dropped 0 bases and J dropped 5; count of bases not matched to a gene: 11. The CDR3 is 16 residues long. Germline CDR1 and CDR2: SGHRS and YFSETQ. CDR3 sequence (DNA): TGCGCCAGCAGCTTGGCCGTCTTAGGGACAGCCGACGAGCAGTACTTC. This translates into CASSLAVLGTADEQYF. The entire variable domain, with the rest obtained from reference TRBV5-1 and TRBJ2-7, is as follows: KAGVTQTPRYLIKTRGQQVTLSCSPISGHRSVSWYQQTPGQGLQFLFEYFSETQRNKGNFPGRFSGRQFSNSRSEMNVSTLELGDSALYLCASSLAVLGTADEQYFGPGTRLTVT.

V usage is TRBV7-9 and J usage is TRBJ1-6; no clear D gene. V was trimmed by 4 bases and J by 9 bases, leaving 7 bases between them. In germline, CDR1 is SEHNR, CDR2 FQNEAQ (reference sequence). The CDR3 is made up of 12 amino acids. CDR3 in amino acids: CASSYQSSPLHF. CDR3 sequence (DNA): TGTGCCAGCAGCTACCAAAGTTCACCCCTCCACTTT.

This sequence joins TRBV7-9 and TRBJ2-7; 10 bases align to TRBD2. CDR3 length equals 15 residues. The germline V gene encodes CDR1 SEHNR and CDR2 FQNEAQ (reference sequence). With V trimmed by 5 bases and J by 3 bases, 7 bases remained unmatched. CDR3 loop: CASSVWTSGLYEQYF. The CDR3 DNA follows: TGTGCCAGCAGCGTGTGGACTAGCGGACTCTACGAGCAGTACTTC.

As for this clone: A single base is all that separates this from a far larger clone, so a read error is likely. The rearrangement links TRBV28 to TRBJ2-6; TRBD2 aligns across 8 bases. This CDR3 has 21 residues. Unmatched junction bases numbered 19, after V lost 5 bases and J lost 1 base. CDR1 MDHEN and CDR2 SYDVKM come from the germline V gene. The CDR3 loop is CASSLLPSGSLSASGANVLTF. In DNA, the CDR3 is TGTGCCAGCAGTCTTCTCCCGAGCGGGAGCCTAAGCGCGTCTGGGGCCAACGTCCTGACTTTC. The full variable domain, completed using reference TRBV28 and TRBJ2-6, is DVKVTQSSRYLVKRTGEKVFLECVQDMDHENMFWYRQDPGLGLRLIYFSYDVKMKEKGDIPEGYSVSREKKERFSLILESASTNQTSMYLCASSLLPSGSLSASGANVLTFGAGSRLTVL.

This clone was picked up one time. The chain is built from TRBV6-1 and TRBJ1-1, with unresolved D. Trimming stripped 1 base from V and 1 base from J, with 10 bases between. CDR1 and CDR2 from the germline V gene are MNHNS and SASEGT. This CDR3 has 15 amino acids. The CDR3 spells CASSEGGIGNTEAFF. CDR3 DNA sequence: TGTGCCAGCAGTGAAGGCGGGATAGGGAACACTGAAGCTTTCTTT.

The chain employs TRBV28 and TRBJ2-1; TRBD2 aligns across 8 bases. There are 12 residues in the CDR3. V dropped 7 bases and J dropped 7; count of bases not matched to a gene: 3. Germline values: CDR1 MDHEN, CDR2 SYDVKM. CDR3 protein: CASTPGGNEQFF. CDR3 coding DNA: TGTGCCAGCACCCCGGGAGGGAATGAGCAGTTCTTC.

Written as DNA, the CDR3 is TGCGCCAGCAGTCAAGGACAGGGGGAAATTCCGGGACTAGCGGGAGCCTCCCAAGAGACCCAGTACTTC. Its protein is CASSQGQGEIPGLAGASQETQYF. J is TRBJ2-5 and V is TRBV23-1; 14 bases line up with TRBD2. TRBV23-1 is designated an ORF whose function remains uncertain. This CDR3 is 23 amino acids long. J lost 1 base, V lost 2 bases, and 21 bases had no gene match.

To note about this clone: The same CDR3 arises from other DNA sequences in this sample as well. The chain combines TRBV6-5 with TRBJ1-5; 9 bases line up with TRBD1. The CDR3 extends over 14 amino acids. Germline V CDR1 and CDR2: MNHEY, SVGAGI. J gave up 2 bases and V 6 bases, and 2 bases lay outside the gene matches. DNA for the CDR3: TGTGCCAGCAGCCGGACAGGGGGCAATCAGCCCCAGCATTTT. Translating gives CASSRTGGNQPQHF.

This clone was seen at least ten times. The chain is built from TRBV27 and TRBJ1-3; a weak D match, TRBD1 (6 bases). Germline V gene lookup returns CDR1 MNHEY and CDR2 SMNVEV (reference sequence). Deletions cut 2 bases from V and 4 bases from J, with 12 bases between. The CDR3 runs to 15 residues. The CDR3 coding sequence is TGTGCCAGCAGTTTAGTCTTGGGGGCCGGAAACACCATATATTTT. As protein: CASSLVLGAGNTIYF.

The J gene is TRBJ1-1, the V gene TRBV5-4; weak D call: TRBD1 (6 bases). Trimming cost V 1 base and J 2 bases, with 12 bases left between them. The CDR3 spans 15 residues. Germline values: CDR1 SGHNT, CDR2 YYREEE (reference sequence). CDR3 loop: CASSLSATGNTEAFF. CDR3 in DNA: TGTGCCAGCAGCTTGTCTGCGACAGGTAACACTGAAGCTTTCTTT. The variable domain in full, with the rest retrieved from reference TRBV5-4 and TRBJ1-1, is ETGVTQSPTHLIKTRGQQVTLRCSSQSGHNTVSWYQQALGQGPQFIFQYYREEENGRGNFPPRFSGLQFPNYSSELNVNALELDDSALYLCASSLSATGNTEAFFGQGTRLTVV.

The rearrangement uses TRBV7-6 and TRBJ2-7; 9 nucleotides align to TRBD1. The germline CDR1 and CDR2 sequences are SGHVS and FNYEAQ. This CDR3 is built from 16 residues. V shed 7 bases and J 3 bases; nucleotides not matched to a gene: 13. This chain's CDR3 is CASNLRTGTGLYEQYF. The CDR3 DNA reads TGTGCCAGCAACCTTAGAACCGGGACAGGGCTCTACGAGCAGTACTTC.

The chain combines TRBV28 with TRBJ1-2; TRBD1 aligns across 8 bases. Germline V gene sequence: CDR1 MDHEN, CDR2 SYDVKM. The CDR3 contains 14 residues. V gave up 3 bases and J gave up 5 bases; unmatched junction bases: 5. This chain's CDR3 is CASSFLGQVYGYTF. Written as DNA, the CDR3 is TGTGCCAGCAGTTTTTTGGGACAGGTGTATGGCTACACCTTC.

This clone was counted only a few times. The V call is TRBV19, the J call TRBJ1-2; TRBD1 aligns across 7 bases. The CDR3 extends over 14 amino acids. Germline values: CDR1 LNHDA, CDR2 SQIVND (reference sequence). The V gene end was trimmed by 6 bases and the J gene end by 2 bases; junction bases not matched to a gene: 6. CDR3 region: CASRPWTGNYGYTF. Here the CDR3 DNA reads TGTGCCAGTAGGCCATGGACAGGAAACTATGGCTACACCTTC.

This sequence joins TRBV18 and TRBJ2-5; 8 bases are a match to TRBD1. This CDR3 spans 14 amino acids. Germline V lookup: CDR1 KGHSH, CDR2 LQKENI. V lost 8 bases, J lost 4 bases, and 9 bases stayed unmatched. The CDR3 nucleotides are TGTGCCAGCACTACGGGACAGGCAGGAGAGACCCAGTACTTC. Translating it yields CASTTGQAGETQYF.